Listed below are T cell receptor beta chains from one sample, sequenced in a study of T cell responses to AZD1222 COVID-19 vaccine. The data were produced by immunoSEQ multiplex PCR, yet TCRdb's version contains in-frame clones alone and is incomplete. Of 80,000 to 95,000 clones listed, around 87% are singletons. Material: peripheral blood, obtained on day 0 of MenACWY control vaccination. These receptors all come from an adult in good health. Both conserved end residues are trimmed from each CDR3. Clone sizes are given selectively: once, few, many, or a class where the clone is expanded.

NA	13	TRBV5-8	TRBJ2-7	ASSSITSTPYEQY
few	14	TRBV5-6	TRBJ2-2	ASSLDRGTNTGELF
NA	13	TRBV27	TRBJ2-1	ASSPARERANEQF
NA	13	TRBV4-2	TRBJ1-4	ASSQAPVPNEKLF
NA	11	TRBV7-2	TRBJ1-1	ASRFTTNTEAF
NA	11	TRBV12-3/TRBV12-4	TRBJ1-2	ASTPSWGYGYT
NA	13	TRBV7-2	TRBJ1-1	ASSSQGTEDTEAF
NA	12	TRBV5-4	TRBJ2-7	ASSLYGSGYEQY
NA	15	TRBV6-1	TRBJ1-2	ASSEGPTGQGPYGYT
NA	11	TRBV19	TRBJ2-7	ASSIGQHYEQY
NA	12	TRBV28	TRBJ1-5	ASSLVQGNQPQH
NA	15	TRBV19	TRBJ1-1	ASKIGTGGLLNTEAF
NA	13	TRBV5-1	TRBJ2-5	ASSAQRGRQETQY
NA	12	TRBV3-1/TRBV3-2	TRBJ2-3	ASNKGAPTDTQY
once	16	TRBV5-6	TRBJ2-6	ASSLQGAATSGANVLT
NA	14	TRBV5-1	TRBJ1-2	ASSLKQGGGGSGYT
once	12	TRBV18	TRBJ2-5	ASSREQGRETQY
NA	12	TRBV10-1	TRBJ1-4	ASSAGPGIEKLF
NA	11	TRBV12-3/TRBV12-4	TRBJ1-1	ASSLERGTEAF
NA	13	TRBV7-2	TRBJ2-7	ASSLDFGLYYEQY
NA	14	TRBV15	TRBJ2-3	ATSRDVGPFVDTQY
few	13	TRBV5-1	TRBJ2-7	ASSLSAGQYYEQY
NA	9	TRBV19	TRBJ1-3	ASSTGNTIY
NA	13	TRBV6-5	TRBJ2-2	ASSWSGGYTGELF
few	13	TRBV6-5	TRBJ1-1	ASSYTGSMNTEAF
NA	14	TRBV5-4	TRBJ2-7	ASSLGRAAPGSQVD
NA	10	TRBV5-1	TRBJ2-5	ARFDRGETQY
NA	12	TRBV29-1	TRBJ2-7	SVERTGPHYEQY